This T cell receptor beta chain was recovered during a study of shared clonotypes between healthy human individuals. Libraries were prepared by immunoSEQ multiplex PCR; TCRdb keeps only in-frame clonotypes and omits some of them. The sample holds approximately 400,000 clones, about 96% seen once. Looked up from germline, CDR1 is ENHRY and CDR2 is SYGVKD. Germline trimming cut 4 bases from V and 9 bases from J; bases unmatched to any gene: 5. The CDR3 is made up of 15 amino acids. This clone appeared a single time. Input material: memory CD8+ T cells sorted from blood. Subset of the sample: CD45RO+ cells pooled with CCR7-negative TemRA cells. The receptor was isolated from a man younger than 40 in good health. The gene calls are TRBV10-3 and TRBJ2-1; 14 positions agree with TRBD2. The CDR3 nucleotides read TGTGCCATCAGTGCGACTAGCGGGAGGGCCGGTGAGCAGTTCTTC. Its translation: CAISATSGRAGEQFF.